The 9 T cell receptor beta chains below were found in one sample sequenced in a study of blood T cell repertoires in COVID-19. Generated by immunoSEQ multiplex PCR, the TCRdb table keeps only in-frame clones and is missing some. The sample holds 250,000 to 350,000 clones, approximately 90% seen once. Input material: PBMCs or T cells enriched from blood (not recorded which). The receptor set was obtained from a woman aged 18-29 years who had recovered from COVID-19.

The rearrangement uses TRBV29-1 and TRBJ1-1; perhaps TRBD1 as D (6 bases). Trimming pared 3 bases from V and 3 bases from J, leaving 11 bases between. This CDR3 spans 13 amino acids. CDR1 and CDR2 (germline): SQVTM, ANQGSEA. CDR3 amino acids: CSVDKGGDTEAFF. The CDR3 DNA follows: TGCAGCGTTGATAAGGGGGGGGACACTGAAGCTTTCTTT.

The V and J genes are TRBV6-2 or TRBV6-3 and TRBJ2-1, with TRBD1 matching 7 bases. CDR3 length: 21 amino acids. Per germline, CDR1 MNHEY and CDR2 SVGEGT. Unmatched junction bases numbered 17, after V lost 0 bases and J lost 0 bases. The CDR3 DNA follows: TGTGCCAGCAGTTACTCGAGGGGACAGTTCCCCAGTAAAAGCTCCTACAATGAGCAGTTCTTC. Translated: CASSYSRGQFPSKSSYNEQFF.

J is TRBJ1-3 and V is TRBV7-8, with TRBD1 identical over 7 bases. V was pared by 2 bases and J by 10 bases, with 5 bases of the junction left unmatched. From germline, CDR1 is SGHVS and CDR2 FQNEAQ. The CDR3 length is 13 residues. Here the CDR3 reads CASSLRQGITIYF. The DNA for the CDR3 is TGTGCCAGCAGCTTACGACAGGGTATAACCATATATTTT.

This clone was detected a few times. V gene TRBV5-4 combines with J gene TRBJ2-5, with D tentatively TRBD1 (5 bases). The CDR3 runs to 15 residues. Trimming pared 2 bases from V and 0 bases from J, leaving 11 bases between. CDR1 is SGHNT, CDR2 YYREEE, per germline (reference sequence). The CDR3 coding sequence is TGTGCCAGCAGCTTTAAGGGGTCCTACCAAGAGACCCAGTACTTC. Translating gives CASSFKGSYQETQYF.

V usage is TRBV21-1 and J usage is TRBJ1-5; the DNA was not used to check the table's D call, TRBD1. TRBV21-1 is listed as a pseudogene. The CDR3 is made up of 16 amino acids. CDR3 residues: CASSPQVSRINQPQHF. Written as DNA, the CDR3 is TGTGCCAGCAGCCCTCAAGTCTCCAGGATCAATCAGCCCCAGCATTTT.

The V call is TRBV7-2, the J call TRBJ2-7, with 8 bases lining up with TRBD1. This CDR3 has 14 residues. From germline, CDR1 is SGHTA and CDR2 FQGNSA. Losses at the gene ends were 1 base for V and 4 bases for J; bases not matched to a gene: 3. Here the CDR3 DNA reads TGTGCCAGCAGCTTAGTCGGACAGGGTTACGAGCAGTACTTC. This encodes CASSLVGQGYEQYF.

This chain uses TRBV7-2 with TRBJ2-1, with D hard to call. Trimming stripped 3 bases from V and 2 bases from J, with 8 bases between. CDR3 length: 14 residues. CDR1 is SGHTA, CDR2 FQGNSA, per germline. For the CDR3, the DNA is TGTGCCAGCAGCTTCGCGGTGGCCTACAATGAGCAGTTCTTC. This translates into CASSFAVAYNEQFF.

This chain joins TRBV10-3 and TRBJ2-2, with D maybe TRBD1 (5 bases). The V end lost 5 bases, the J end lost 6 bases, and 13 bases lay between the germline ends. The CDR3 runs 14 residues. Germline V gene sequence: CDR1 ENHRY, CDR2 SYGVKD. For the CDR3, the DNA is TGTGCCATCAGTCAGACCAGGGATTCCGGGGAGCTGTTTTTT. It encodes CAISQTRDSGELFF.

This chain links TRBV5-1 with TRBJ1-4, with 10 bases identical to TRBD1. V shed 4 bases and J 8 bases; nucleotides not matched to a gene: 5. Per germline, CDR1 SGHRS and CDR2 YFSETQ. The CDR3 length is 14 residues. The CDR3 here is CASSPGQGREKLFF. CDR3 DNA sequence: TGCGCCAGCAGCCCGGGACAGGGGCGGGAAAAACTGTTTTTT. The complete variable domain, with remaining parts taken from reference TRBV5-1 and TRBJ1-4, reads KAGVTQTPRYLIKTRGQQVTLSCSPISGHRSVSWYQQTPGQGLQFLFEYFSETQRNKGNFPGRFSGRQFSNSRSEMNVSTLELGDSALYLCASSPGQGREKLFFGSGTQLSVL.